One and the same sample provided the 8 T cell receptor beta chains below, sequenced in a study of response to subunit inactivated influenza vaccine. TCRdb called the RT-PCR reads again in MiXCR, with one record for every CDR3 protein. The table records a few hundred thousand distinct CDR3 sequences, 12% to 15% of them present only once. The material was PBMCs from blood, obtained roughly 13 days after vaccination. The receptors stem from a man in his forties or fifties who received an inactivated influenza vaccine.

The chain joins TRBV20-1 to TRBJ1-5; TRBD1 matches 7 bases. CDR3 length: 12 amino acids. Germline assignment: CDR1 DFQATT and CDR2 SNEGSKA (reference sequence). The V and J ends lost 5 bases and 6 bases, in that order; junction bases with no gene match: 4. DNA of the CDR3: TGCAGTGCTCATACAGGGGTTCAGCCCCAGCATTTT. Protein sequence: CSAHTGVQPQHF.

This clonotype was found a few times. The chain recombines TRBV5-5 with TRBJ2-1; D not resolved. This CDR3 has 15 amino acids. Trimming removed 2 bases at V and 5 bases at J, with 14 bases between. In germline, CDR1 is SGHKS, CDR2 YYEKEE (reference sequence). The CDR3 DNA reads as TGTGCCAGCAGCTTTCAAGGGCACCCAAACAATGAGCAGTTCTTC. Translating gives CASSFQGHPNNEQFF.

The gene calls are TRBV6-5 and TRBJ1-2; unclear D gene. Germline CDR1 is MNHEY and CDR2 is SVGAGI. Trimming left V 4 bases short and J 2 bases short, with 11 bases between. This CDR3 spans 14 amino acids. The CDR3 spells CASSSPGVNYGYTF. CDR3 in DNA: TGTGCCAGCAGTTCCCCGGGAGTCAACTATGGCTACACCTTC.

V gene TRBV4-2 combines with J gene TRBJ1-6, with TRBD1 matching 7 bases. CDR3 length: 14 amino acids. Trimming cost V 5 bases and J 10 bases; bases outside gene matches: 8. Germline lookup yields CDR1 LGHNA and CDR2 YNFKEQ. CDR3 in amino acids: CASSLTGSDSPLHF. The CDR3 region has the DNA TGTGCCAGCAGCTTGACAGGGTCCGACTCACCCCTCCACTTT.

The chain recombines TRBV7-8 with TRBJ2-7; no clear D gene. Germline CDR1 SGHVS, CDR2 FQNEAQ. The CDR3 runs 13 residues. Trimming shortened V by 2 bases and J by 6 bases, and 11 bases separated the two germline ends. The CDR3 nucleotides read TGTGCCAGCAGCTTAATCTCGAGTTCCGAGCAGTACTTC. Its protein product is CASSLISSSEQYF. Full variable domain (remainder filled in from reference TRBV7-8 and TRBJ2-7): GAGVSQSPRYKVAKRGQDVALRCDPISGHVSLFWYQQALGQGPEFLTYFQNEAQLDKSGLPSDRFFAERPEGSVSTLKIQRTQQEDSAVYLCASSLISSSEQYFGPGTRLTVT.

The genes are TRBV6-1 and TRBJ2-7; 8 nucleotides match TRBD1. The CDR3 spans 14 residues. Germline values: CDR1 MNHNS, CDR2 SASEGT. Trimming removed 7 bases from V and 1 base from J; junction bases left unmatched: 6. CDR3 region: CASTRDRTSYEQYF. The DNA for the CDR3 is TGTGCCAGCACCCGGGACAGGACTTCCTACGAGCAGTACTTC.

This clonotype was seen a handful of times. J is TRBJ1-4 and V is TRBV7-2; D remains ambiguous. The CDR3 totals 13 residues. Germline CDR1 is SGHTA and CDR2 is FQGNSA. The V end was cut by 5 bases, the J end by 8 bases, with 12 bases between. The CDR3: CASSPSWGEKLFF. CDR3 nucleotide sequence: TGTGCCAGCAGCCCGAGTTGGGGAGAAAAACTGTTTTTT.

Many counts were recorded for this clonotype. The chain carries TRBV5-6 and TRBJ1-1; D might be TRBD1 (6 bases). Deletions cut 2 bases from V and 1 base from J, with 12 bases between. The CDR3 has 15 amino acids. From germline, CDR1 is SGHDT and CDR2 YYEEEE. CDR3 loop: CASSFPDRKNTEAFF. The CDR3 coding sequence is TGTGCCAGCAGCTTTCCCGACAGGAAGAACACTGAAGCTTTCTTT.